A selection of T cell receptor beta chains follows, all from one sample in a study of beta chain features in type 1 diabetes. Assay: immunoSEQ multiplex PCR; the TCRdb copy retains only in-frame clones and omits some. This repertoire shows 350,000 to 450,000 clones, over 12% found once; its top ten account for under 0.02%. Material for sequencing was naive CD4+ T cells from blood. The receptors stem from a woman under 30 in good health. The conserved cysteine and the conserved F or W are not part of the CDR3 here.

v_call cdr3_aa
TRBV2 ASSVGPPDYNEQF
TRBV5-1 ASSYGVNTEAF
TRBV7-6 ASSNELDGVRLDT
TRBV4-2 ASSQDRVPF
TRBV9 ASSTGLNGNTEAF
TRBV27 ASSSTVIDTEAF
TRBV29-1 SAKTSGVNTGELF
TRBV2 ASRQGSSYNEQF
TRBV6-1 ATLQGPTETQY
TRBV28 ASSSTVYGYT
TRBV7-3 ASSPRTRGNGELF
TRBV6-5 ASSPGTTYEQY
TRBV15 ATSRDLRAGSLPQH
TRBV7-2 ASSRGKETQY
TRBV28 ASSFVRANTEAF
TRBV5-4 ASSLGTENTIY
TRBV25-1 ASSRTGVTLTDTQY
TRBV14 ASSPHAVATDTQY
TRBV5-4 ASSPDRNYGYT
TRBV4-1 ASSPVPLAKNIQY
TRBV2 ASSLTDYEQY
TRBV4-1 ASSQRPGLEAF
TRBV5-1 ASSLGDGGQPQH
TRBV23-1 ASRPGTVLAYEQY
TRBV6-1 ASSFVPGVRETQY
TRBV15 ATSSLGLAGDLDTQY
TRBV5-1 ASSHLQGPSDGYT
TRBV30 AWSVRRAGNIQY
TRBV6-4 ASSSGLANYNEQF
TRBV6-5 VRVEPNYGYT
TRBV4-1 ASSQGPRNGVTKNIQY
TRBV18 ASSLLLSGRVYNEQF
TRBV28 ASSTTGQGSFQPQH
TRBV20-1 SYGEQETQY
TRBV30 AWSVTVGAQH
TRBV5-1 ASSLVGGASNQPQH
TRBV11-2 ASSLQGALHTEAF
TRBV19 ASSPTGGTYIQY
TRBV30 AWRKREGPETQY
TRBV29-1 SARREADTGELF
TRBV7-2 ASSLALGQPYEQY
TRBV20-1 SARTGDIQY
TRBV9 ASSVMEGAGEQY
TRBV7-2 ASSLAGRGETQY
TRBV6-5 ASSYDLAGPYEQY
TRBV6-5 ASTLDRAMNEQF
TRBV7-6 ASSQGLADSSYEQY
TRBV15 ATRPQVADTQY
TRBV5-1 ASSSDRGRQETQY
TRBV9 ASSVAREGYGYT
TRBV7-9 ASNPGQGSTDTQY
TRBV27 ASRSHDSDLEAF
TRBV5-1 ASKAGTGTYEQY
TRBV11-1 ASSFQRYNEQF